Presented here are 20 T cell receptor beta chains from one specimen sequenced in a study of human T cells and chemical hapten exposure. One entry per CDR3 protein results from TCRdb running MiXCR on the RACE reads. This table has about 49,000 distinct CDR3 sequences, 9.3% appearing once. Stated time point: patch test 1, 2 weeks after DPC sensitization. Specified treatment: therapeutic diphenylcyclopropenone sensitization with weekly scalp DPC. The sequences come from whole blood, collected in connection with sensitization to the hapten diphenylcyclopropenone (DPC). The receptors originated from a woman between 50 and 59 years old with alopecia areata. Some clones in this sample may be carry-over from other donors' samples.

The table lists this clonotype with many counts. J is TRBJ2-2 and V is TRBV20-1; perhaps TRBD1 as D (5 bases). The CDR3 spans 16 residues. V was pared by 0 bases and J by 0 bases, with 11 bases between. Germline lookup yields CDR1 DFQATT and CDR2 SNEGSKA (reference sequence). The CDR3 bases are TGCAGTGCTAGAGATTTGAACAGGCCGAACACCGGGGAGCTGTTTTTT. Amino acids: CSARDLNRPNTGELFF.

This clonotype has a count of ten or more. The V and J genes are TRBV18 and TRBJ1-2; D not resolved. This CDR3 is built from 15 residues. Germline V gives CDR1 KGHSH, CDR2 LQKENI. Between the trimmed V and J ends, which lost 8 bases and 1 base, there was a span of 17 bases. This CDR3 is CASRAGEGINYGYTF. In DNA form, the CDR3 reads TGTGCCAGCCGGGCCGGCGAAGGGATTAACTATGGCTACACCTTC.

The chain has TRBV7-2 and TRBJ2-3; D possibly corresponds to TRBD2 (6 bases). The V and J ends lost 5 bases and 5 bases respectively, with 11 bases between them. Germline-derived CDR1 and CDR2 are SGHTA and FQGNSA. The CDR3 is made up of 13 amino acids. The CDR3 DNA reads as TGTGCCAGCAGCCCCCGGAGGGAAGATACGCAGTATTTT. Protein product: CASSPRREDTQYF.

This clonotype was recorded a few times. The chain recombines TRBV7-2 with TRBJ2-3; 11 bases agree with TRBD2. The CDR3 extends over 17 amino acids. Looked up from germline, CDR1 is SGHTA and CDR2 is FQGNSA. Trimming removed 4 bases from V and 4 bases from J; junction bases left unmatched: 10. CDR3 sequence: CASSYRLAGGLSDTQYF. For the CDR3, the DNA is TGTGCCAGCAGCTATCGCTTAGCGGGAGGGCTATCAGATACGCAGTATTTT.

The chain has TRBV5-1 and TRBJ2-5, with D tentatively TRBD1 or TRBD2 (7 bases each). The CDR3 covers 16 residues. CDR1 and CDR2 from the germline V gene are SGHRS and YFSETQ. Trimming stripped 3 bases from V and 1 base from J, with 16 bases between. The CDR3: CASSWQGGQSQETQYF. The CDR3 coding sequence is TGCGCCAGCAGCTGGCAGGGGGGGCAGAGCCAAGAGACCCAGTACTTC.

There are many counts of this clonotype. The chain employs TRBV29-1 and TRBJ1-5, with TRBD1 identical over 8 bases. Trimming removed 4 bases from V and 3 bases from J; junction bases left unmatched: 5. The CDR3 consists of 14 residues. Germline V lookup: CDR1 SQVTM, CDR2 ANQGSEA. The CDR3 is CSVGTGPNNQPQHF. CDR3 nucleotides: TGCAGCGTTGGGACAGGGCCAAACAATCAGCCCCAGCATTTT.

There are many counts of this clonotype. The chain joins TRBV30 to TRBJ1-1; possibly TRBD1 for D (5 bases). CDR3 size: 12 residues. The V gene lost 3 bases and the J gene lost 3 bases, with 8 bases spanning the gap. Looked up from germline, CDR1 is GTSNPN and CDR2 is SVGIG (reference sequence). The CDR3 DNA reads as TGTGCCTGGAGGAGGGGAGACACTGAAGCTTTCTTT. Its translation: CAWRRGDTEAFF.

This clonotype was found many times. This chain links TRBV30 with TRBJ2-7; 11 bases agree with TRBD1. Germline CDR1 and CDR2: GTSNPN and SVGIG (reference sequence). V was clipped by 1 base and J by 0 bases; unmatched bases: 2. This CDR3 has 15 residues. The CDR3 DNA is TGTGCCTGGAGTGGGGGGACAGGGGGCTCCTACGAGCAGTACTTC. This sequence encodes CAWSGGTGGSYEQYF.

This clonotype was seen ten or more times. V and J are TRBV11-2 and TRBJ2-1; D is perhaps TRBD2 (6 bases). The CDR3 length is 14 residues. Trimming removed 5 bases at V and 2 bases at J, with 10 bases between. Germline V gene data show CDR1 as SGHAT and CDR2 as FQNNGV. The CDR3 reads CASSLSGAYNEQFF. As DNA, the CDR3 is TGTGCCAGCAGCCTTAGCGGAGCCTACAATGAGCAGTTCTTC.

This clonotype showed up many times. The gene calls are TRBV20-1 and TRBJ2-4; D remains unclear. The CDR3 length is 15 residues. Trimming pared 5 bases from V and 0 bases from J, leaving 14 bases between. Germline V gene lookup returns CDR1 DFQATT and CDR2 SNEGSKA (reference sequence). The CDR3 coding sequence is TGCAGTGCTCCCGCCATGGAAATAGCCAAAAACATTCAGTACTTC. It codes for CSAPAMEIAKNIQYF.

This clonotype was recorded many times. This sequence joins TRBV11-2 and TRBJ2-4; 7 nucleotides agree with TRBD1. This CDR3 spans 15 amino acids. V trimming: 4 bases; J trimming: 9 bases; junction bases outside the gene matches: 12. Germline-derived CDR1 and CDR2 are SGHAT and FQNNGV. The CDR3 here is CASSSSTGRVAIQYF. The CDR3 DNA sequence: TGTGCCAGCAGCTCCTCGACAGGGAGAGTGGCCATTCAGTACTTC.

This clonotype turned up a few times. V is TRBV5-4 and J is TRBJ2-5; D uncertain. The germline gives CDR1 SGHNT, CDR2 YYREEE (reference sequence). V lost 7 bases and J lost 2, with 12 bases in between. This CDR3 comprises 13 residues. The CDR3 region is CASRQIGQETQYF. CDR3 bases: TGTGCCAGCCGGCAGATTGGGCAAGAGACCCAGTACTTC.

This clonotype was seen at least ten times. The V and J genes are TRBV19 and TRBJ2-5, with TRBD1 as a possible D gene (6 bases). Per germline, CDR1 LNHDA and CDR2 SQIVND (reference sequence). The CDR3 has 16 amino acids. Between the trimmed V and J ends, which lost 5 bases and 5 bases, there was a span of 21 bases. CDR3 loop: CASSPRPAGVGETQYF. The CDR3 DNA reads TGTGCCAGTAGTCCAAGGCCGGCAGGGGTGGGGGAGACCCAGTACTTC.

This clonotype showed up many times. The chain has TRBV29-1 and TRBJ2-7; 7 bases agree with TRBD1. V lost 7 bases to trimming and J lost 6 bases; unmatched junction nucleotides: 12. The CDR3 contains 13 residues. The germline CDR1 and CDR2 sequences are SQVTM and ANQGSEA. The CDR3 sequence is CSGQEVYRGEQYF. The CDR3 nucleotides read TGCAGCGGCCAGGAGGTATACAGGGGCGAGCAGTACTTC.

This clonotype was detected ten times or more. This chain joins TRBV29-1 and TRBJ1-2, with no clear D. This CDR3 spans 12 amino acids. CDR1 and CDR2 from the germline V gene are SQVTM and ANQGSEA. The ends were cut back, 1 base at V and 2 bases at J, with 5 bases in the middle. CDR3 in DNA: TGCAGCGTTGAAGTTCAGAACTATGGCTACACCTTC. Its protein is CSVEVQNYGYTF.

In this sample, this clonotype turned up many times. J is TRBJ2-7 and V is TRBV10-3; D possibly corresponds to TRBD1 (6 bases). CDR1 ENHRY and CDR2 SYGVKD come from the germline V gene. Deletions cut 8 bases from V and 2 bases from J, with 19 bases between. CDR3 length: 15 amino acids. The CDR3 reads CAIGPRGEKPYEQYF. The DNA for the CDR3 is TGTGCCATCGGTCCCAGGGGCGAAAAACCCTACGAGCAGTACTTC.

This clonotype was seen many times. The rearrangement links TRBV6-5 to TRBJ1-2, with D possibly matching TRBD1 (6 bases). Trimming cost V 4 bases and J 5 bases, with 17 bases left between them. The germline CDR1 and CDR2 sequences are MNHEY and SVGAGI. The CDR3 totals 15 residues. CDR3 sequence reads: CASSSSGVRGYGYTF. In DNA, the CDR3 is TGTGCCAGCAGTTCTTCAGGGGTGAGGGGATATGGCTACACCTTC.

Remarks on this clonotype: As the CDR3 is not closed by the conserved phenylalanine or tryptophan, this likely results from a read error. The chain recombines TRBV5-1 with TRBJ1-3; D gene ambiguous. This CDR3 has 15 amino acids. Germline assignment: CDR1 SGHRS and CDR2 YFSETQ. Trimming took 4 bases from V and 0 from J, leaving 11 bases between them. The CDR3 bases are TGCGCCAGCAGCGCCACACAGAGCTCTGGAAACACCATATATCTT. Encoded protein: CASSATQSSGNTIYL.

The table lists this clonotype with many counts. V gene TRBV9 combines with J gene TRBJ2-3; 7 bases line up with TRBD2. This CDR3 has 16 residues. The J segment lost 2 bases and the V segment lost 4 bases, leaving 10 bases of the junction unmatched. Germline loops: CDR1 SGDLS, CDR2 YYNGEE. In nucleotides, the CDR3 is TGTGCCAGCAGCTACCGGGACTACTCGTACACAGATACGCAGTATTTT. It codes for CASSYRDYSYTDTQYF.

The chain is built from TRBV7-2 and TRBJ2-5; unclear D gene. Trimming cost V 5 bases and J 5 bases, with 6 bases left between them. The CDR3 spans 11 residues. CDR1 and CDR2 (germline): SGHTA, FQGNSA. This chain's CDR3 is CASSQTETQYF. The CDR3 DNA is TGTGCCAGCAGCCAGACGGAGACCCAGTACTTC. Supplemented by reference TRBV7-2 and TRBJ2-5, the full variable domain reads GAGVSQSPSNKVTEKGKDVELRCDPISGHTALYWYRQSLGQGLEFLIYFQGNSAPDKSGLPSDRFSAERTGGSVSTLTIQRTQQEDSAVYLCASSQTETQYFGPGTRLLVL.